This T cell receptor beta chain originates from a study of blood T cell repertoires in COVID-19. Study-level background: Donors in the United States, Italy and Spain gave samples during acute or convalescent COVID-19.

The data were produced by immunoSEQ multiplex PCR, yet TCRdb's version contains in-frame clones alone and is incomplete. The sample carries approximately 150,000 clones, 75% to 90% recorded once. The study recruited exposed participants who had met a COVID-19 case within 2 weeks before entry. The CDR3 length is 14 residues. Unmatched junction bases numbered 1, after V lost 2 bases and J lost 5 bases. Germline loops: CDR1 SGHTA, CDR2 FQGTGA. This clone has just one count. This chain connects TRBV7-3 to TRBJ2-2; 8 nucleotides line up with TRBD1. The specimen sequenced was PBMCs or T cells enriched from blood (not recorded which). The clonotype comes from a man between 70 and 80 years old who had been exposed to COVID-19. The CDR3 DNA is TGTGCCAGCAGCTTACAGGGGGCTACCGGGGAGCTGTTTTTT. The encoded protein is CASSLQGATGELFF. Full variable domain (missing parts from reference TRBV7-3 and TRBJ2-2): GAGVSQTPSNKVTEKGKYVELRCDPISGHTALYWYRQSLGQGPEFLIYFQGTGAADDSGLPNDRFFAVRPEGSVSTLKIQRTERGDSAVYLCASSLQGATGELFFGEGSRLTVL.